This T cell receptor beta chain emerged from a study of T-cell reconstitution after alpha-beta-depleted transplantation in children. The study's findings and limits: Surviving recipient T cells and thymic progenitors underlay high day-60 TCRbeta diversity in some patients. Hyperexpanded clones declined; after one year, newly produced T cells mostly supplied diversity. Expanded graft clones numbering several hundred reportedly gave rise to alpha-beta T cells about two months after transplant.

Unique molecular identifiers were incorporated into the prepared TCRbeta library. TCRdb reanalysed the PCR reads using MiXCR and keeps one entry per CDR3 protein. The table includes roughly 570,000 distinct CDR3 sequences, approximately 30% detected once. A note on this clonotype: The antigen is not known.

Germline lookup yields CDR1 MGHRA and CDR2 YSYEKL. Trimming took 1 base from V and 3 from J, leaving 7 bases between them. There are 13 residues in the CDR3. This sequence was found in a boy younger than two with Wiskott-Aldrich syndrome, due to receive a stem cell transplant. Material: PBMCs, obtained before TCRalphabeta/CD19-depleted stem cell transplant. This chain links TRBV4-1 with TRBJ2-7; no reliable D call. The CDR3 region has the DNA TGCGCCAGCAGCCAAGTAGGTGGCTACGAGCAGTACTTC. This gives the protein CASSQVGGYEQYF.